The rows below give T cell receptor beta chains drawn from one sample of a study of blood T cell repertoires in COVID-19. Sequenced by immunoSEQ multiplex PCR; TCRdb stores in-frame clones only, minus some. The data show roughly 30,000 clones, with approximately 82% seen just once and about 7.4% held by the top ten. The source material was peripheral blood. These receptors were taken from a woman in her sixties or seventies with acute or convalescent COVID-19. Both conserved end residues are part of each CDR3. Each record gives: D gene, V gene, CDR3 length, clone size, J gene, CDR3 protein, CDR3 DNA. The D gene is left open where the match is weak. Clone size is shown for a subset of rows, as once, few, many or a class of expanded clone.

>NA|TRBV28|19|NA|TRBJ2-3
CASSPLGWVQGFATDTQYF
TGTGCCAGCAGTCCGTTAGGGTGGGTTCAGGGATTTGCCACAGATACGCAGTATTTT
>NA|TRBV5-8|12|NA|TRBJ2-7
CASRPGQVEQYF
TGTGCCAGCAGGCCAGGACAAGTCGAGCAGTACTTC
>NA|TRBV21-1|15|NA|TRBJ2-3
CASSLDVGPTDTQYF
TGTGCCAGCAGCCTAGACGTGGGGCCGACAGATACGCAGTATTTT
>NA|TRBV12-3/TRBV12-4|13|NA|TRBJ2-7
CASSRSQGYEQYF
TGTGCCAGCAGCCGCTCACAGGGTTACGAGCAGTACTTC
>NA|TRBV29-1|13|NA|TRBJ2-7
CSVESDSSNEQYF
TGCAGCGTTGAGAGTGACAGTTCCAACGAGCAGTACTTC
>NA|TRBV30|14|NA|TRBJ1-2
CAWSVSPRGAGYTF
TGTGCCTGGAGTGTAAGCCCCCGGGGTGCTGGCTACACCTTC
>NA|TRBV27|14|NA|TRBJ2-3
CASSSDSYTDTQYF
TGTGCCAGCAGTTCGGACTCCTACACAGATACGCAGTATTTT
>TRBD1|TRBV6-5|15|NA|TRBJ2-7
CASRLGQGELYEQYF
TGTGCCAGCAGACTAGGACAGGGGGAACTCTACGAGCAGTACTTC
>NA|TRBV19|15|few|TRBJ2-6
CASNPQGSGANVLTF
TGTGCCAGTAACCCTCAGGGTTCTGGGGCCAACGTCCTGACTTTC
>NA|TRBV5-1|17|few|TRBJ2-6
CASSLSGLSSGANVLTF
TGCGCCAGCAGCTTGTCAGGGCTTAGCTCTGGGGCCAACGTCCTGACTTTC
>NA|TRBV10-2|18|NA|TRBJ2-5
CASSDDERSFLLQETQYF
TGCGCCAGCAGTGATGACGAGCGGTCCTTCCTACTCCAAGAGACCCAGTACTTC
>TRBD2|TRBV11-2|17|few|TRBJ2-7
CASSFSRGGRVSYEQYF
TGTGCCAGCAGCTTCAGTCGTGGGGGGAGGGTCTCCTACGAGCAGTACTTC
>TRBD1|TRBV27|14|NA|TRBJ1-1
CASGREGGLTEAFF
TGTGCCAGCGGCCGGGAAGGGGGCTTGACTGAAGCTTTCTTT
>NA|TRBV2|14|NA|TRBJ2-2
CASSRQANTGELFF
TGTGCCAGCAGTAGACAGGCGAACACCGGGGAGCTGTTTTTT
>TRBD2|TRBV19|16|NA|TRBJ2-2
CASTPSGGANTGELFF
TGTGCCAGTACCCCGAGCGGGGGGGCCAACACCGGGGAGCTGTTTTTT
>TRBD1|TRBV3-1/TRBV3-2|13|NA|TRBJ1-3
CASSQGQGSTIYF
TGTGCCAGCAGCCAGGGACAGGGTTCGACCATATATTTT
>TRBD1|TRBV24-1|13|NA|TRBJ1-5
CATQGAQNQPQHF
TGTGCCACGCAGGGGGCACAAAATCAGCCCCAGCATTTT
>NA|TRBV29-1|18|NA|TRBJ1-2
CSVEESNYGVRSNYGYTF
TGCAGCGTTGAAGAATCTAATTACGGGGTGCGATCTAACTATGGCTACACCTTC
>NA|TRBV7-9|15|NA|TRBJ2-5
CASSLAVIGSETQYF
TGTGCCAGCAGCTTAGCTGTAATCGGTTCAGAGACCCAGTACTTC
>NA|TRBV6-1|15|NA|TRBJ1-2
CASSEDRVEIYGYTF
TGTGCCAGCAGTGAAGACAGGGTAGAAATCTATGGCTACACCTTC
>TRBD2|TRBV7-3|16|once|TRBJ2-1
CASSLVSGGSYNEQFF
TGTGCCAGCAGCTTAGTTAGCGGGGGGTCTTACAATGAGCAGTTCTTC
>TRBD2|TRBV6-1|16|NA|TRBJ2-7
CASSEVLSLAVYEQYF
TGTGCCAGCAGTGAAGTTTTGAGCCTAGCGGTATACGAGCAGTACTTC
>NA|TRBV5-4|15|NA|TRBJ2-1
CASTRGGVSYNEQFF
TGTGCCAGCACCCGAGGGGGGGTCTCCTACAATGAGCAGTTCTTC